This T cell receptor (beta chain) was retrieved from a study of blood T cell repertoires in COVID-19. About the study: Samples taken during acute and convalescent COVID-19 were collected in the United States, Italy and Spain. The analysed material was cDNA or gDNA that came from T cells, B-cell-depleted T cells, or PBMCs.

This clone appeared once. Original methodology: Researchers report that nucleated cell counts were estimated from reference gene primer amplification. Only in-frame clones appear in the TCRdb table, and some are missing; sequencing was by immunoSEQ multiplex PCR. That table supplies the V and J calls and clone size; D and trimming were determined from the DNA. The sample records approximately 190,000 clones, roughly 80% being singletons. Specimen: peripheral blood. This clonotype was sampled from a man in his 60s with acute or convalescent COVID-19.

CDR3 DNA sequence: TGCGCCAGCAGTGAACAAGCGGGAAACGACAATGAGCAGTTCTTC. Encoded protein: CASSEQAGNDNEQFF. The chain joins TRBV10-2 to TRBJ2-1; 7 bases are a match to TRBD2. Germline V gene sequence: CDR1 WSHSY, CDR2 SAAADI. Losses at the gene ends were 3 bases for V and 5 bases for J; bases not matched to a gene: 7. The CDR3 is 15 residues long.